The 17 T cell receptor beta chains listed next were all sequenced from one sample in a study of CD8 T cells in Susac syndrome. RNA was extracted with the RNeasy kit, and a quantity of about 0.45 to 1 ug was reverse transcribed using random hexamers. TCRdb independently ran MiXCR on the immunoSEQ multiplex PCR reads; one entry per CDR3 protein. The sample lists approximately 140,000 distinct CDR3 sequences, approximately 95% occurring once. Sequenced input: CD4+ T cells from PBMCs. These receptors all stem from a human donor with multiple sclerosis.

The chain is built from TRBV7-6 and TRBJ2-5; TRBD2 matches at 8 bases. CDR1 SGHVS and CDR2 FNYEAQ come from the germline V gene. V lost 2 bases, J lost 4 bases, and 15 bases stayed unmatched. The CDR3 spans 18 residues. CDR3 nucleotide sequence: TGTGCCAGCAGCTTAAATGGTGGGAGCGGGAGCCCCCGAGAGACCCAGTACTTC. Translation: CASSLNGGSGSPRETQYF.

This clonotype was found once. The chain combines TRBV2 with TRBJ2-7, with D unclear. Trimming took 4 bases from V and 5 from J, leaving 9 bases between them. The length of the CDR3 is 12 residues. CDR1 is SNHLY, CDR2 FYNNEI, per germline. In DNA, the CDR3 is TGTGCCAGCAGTGCGGGCACCAACGAGCAGTACTTC. Encoded protein: CASSAGTNEQYF. Drawing the rest from reference TRBV2 and TRBJ2-7, the complete variable domain is EPEVTQTPSHQVTQMGQEVILRCVPISNHLYFYWYRQILGQKVEFLVSFYNNEISEKSEIFDDQFSVERPDGSNFTLKIRSTKLEDSAMYFCASSAGTNEQYFGPGTRLTVT.

J is TRBJ2-3 and V is TRBV4-2, with 10 bases identical to TRBD2. The V gene end was trimmed by 2 bases and the J gene end by 1 base; junction bases not matched to a gene: 12. CDR1 LGHNA and CDR2 YNFKEQ come from the germline V gene. There are 19 residues in the CDR3. The CDR3 nucleotides are TGTGCCAGCAGCCAAAGGGGGACGGGAACTAGCGGGGGCACAGATACGCAGTATTTT. Translation gives CASSQRGTGTSGGTDTQYF.

The chain combines TRBV18 with TRBJ2-7, with 7 bases lining up with TRBD1. V shed 6 bases, J shed 5 bases, and the junction held 7 bases outside the gene matches. This CDR3 contains 13 residues. Looked up from germline, CDR1 is KGHSH and CDR2 is LQKENI. CDR3 DNA sequence: TGTGCCAGCTCGGTCCAACAGGGGAACGAGCAGTACTTC. Protein product: CASSVQQGNEQYF.

This sequence joins TRBV5-1 and TRBJ2-3; D call uncertain. The V end lost 2 bases, the J end lost 0 bases, and 10 bases lay between the germline ends. The CDR3 sequence is 15 residues long. The V gene's germline CDR1 is SGHRS and CDR2 YFSETQ. This CDR3 is CASSFNGASTDTQYF. The DNA for the CDR3 is TGCGCCAGCAGCTTCAACGGTGCTAGCACAGATACGCAGTATTTT.

The rearrangement links TRBV9 to TRBJ2-5; TRBD2 might be the D (6 bases). Germline CDR1 reads SGDLS; CDR2 reads YYNGEE. V lost 0 bases and J 2 bases, leaving 14 bases between the germline ends. This CDR3 spans 16 amino acids. The CDR3 DNA reads TGTGCCAGCAGCGTAGGGTGGAGGGCAGATCAAGAGACCCAGTACTTC. Protein product: CASSVGWRADQETQYF.

V and J are TRBV29-1 and TRBJ1-1; D might be TRBD1 (5 bases). The V end lost 7 bases, the J end lost 2 bases, and 8 bases lay between the germline ends. Per germline, CDR1 SQVTM and CDR2 ANQGSEA. The CDR3 consists of 11 residues. The CDR3 protein is CSAGRNTEAFF. The CDR3 DNA reads as TGCAGCGCGGGACGTAACACTGAAGCTTTCTTT.

V and J are TRBV10-3 and TRBJ1-2; 12 nucleotides align to TRBD1. V shed 2 bases, J shed 1 base, and the junction held 11 bases outside the gene matches. CDR3 length equals 19 residues. Per the germline V gene, CDR1 is ENHRY and CDR2 is SYGVKD. CDR3 coding DNA: TGTGCCATCAGTGAGCCCCCTAGGGACAGGGGGCGAAGTAACTATGGCTACACCTTC. Translated, it gives CAISEPPRDRGRSNYGYTF.

The J gene is TRBJ2-7, the V gene TRBV6-5; D uncertain. The V gene lost 2 bases and the J gene lost 6 bases, with 5 bases spanning the gap. Germline assignment: CDR1 MNHEY and CDR2 SVGAGI. This CDR3 region has 11 residues. The CDR3 reads CASSYQSEQYF. For the CDR3, the DNA is TGTGCCAGCAGTTACCAGAGCGAGCAGTACTTC.

The J gene is TRBJ2-7, the V gene TRBV4-1; the match to TRBD2 covers 10 bases. This CDR3 region has 15 residues. V gave up 1 base and J gave up 3 bases; unmatched junction bases: 3. The germline CDR1 and CDR2 sequences are MGHRA and YSYEKL. CDR3 DNA: TGCGCCAGCAGCCAAGGGACTAGCGGAGGCTACGAGCAGTACTTC. It yields the protein CASSQGTSGGYEQYF.

The V call is TRBV20-1, the J call TRBJ1-5; unclear D gene. The germline V and J ends were trimmed by 1 base and 3 bases, with 4 bases remaining between them. The germline gives CDR1 DFQATT, CDR2 SNEGSKA (reference sequence). This CDR3 has 12 residues. The CDR3 is CSARGNNQPQHF. The CDR3 DNA follows: TGCAGTGCTAGAGGGAACAATCAGCCCCAGCATTTT.

The chain recombines TRBV19 with TRBJ2-1; possibly TRBD2 for D (5 bases). The CDR3 has 13 amino acids. With 5 bases removed from V and 10 bases from J, the gap between germline ends came to 15 bases. CDR1 is LNHDA and CDR2 is SQIVND in the germline V gene (reference sequence). The CDR3 loop is CASSPQLVREQFF. CDR3 in DNA: TGTGCCAGTAGTCCCCAACTAGTACGAGAGCAGTTCTTC. Full variable domain (outside the CDR3, taken from reference TRBV19 and TRBJ2-1): DGGITQSPKYLFRKEGQNVTLSCEQNLNHDAMYWYRQDPGQGLRLIYYSQIVNDFQKGDIAEGYSVSREKKESFPLTVTSAQKNPTAFYLCASSPQLVREQFFGPGTRLTVL.

The gene calls are TRBV29-1 and TRBJ1-2, with TRBD1 identical over 8 bases. This CDR3 has 12 residues. After removal of 7 bases from V and 8 bases from J, the junction contained 9 bases not matched to a gene. CDR1 is SQVTM and CDR2 is ANQGSEA in the germline V gene. As DNA, the CDR3 is TGCAGCGGGGGGACAGGCAGAGACGGCTACACCTTC. Protein product: CSGGTGRDGYTF.

The chain joins TRBV30 to TRBJ1-3; 10 positions agree with TRBD1. The CDR3 sequence is 13 residues long. From germline, CDR1 is GTSNPN and CDR2 SVGIG (reference sequence). Trimming took 8 bases from V and 2 from J; bases not matched to a gene: 3. The CDR3 nucleotides read TGTGCCCGAGGGACAGGGGCTGGAAACACCATATATTTT. It translates to CARGTGAGNTIYF.

The V call is TRBV13, the J call TRBJ2-7; TRBD2 matches 8 bases. The germline gives CDR1 PRHDT, CDR2 FYEKMQ (reference sequence). V dropped 5 bases and J dropped 9; count of bases not matched to a gene: 18. There are 16 residues in the CDR3. Written as DNA, the CDR3 is TGTGCCAGCAGCCTCCTCGGGGTAGCGGGAAGCTTCGGGCAGTACTTC. It codes for CASSLLGVAGSFGQYF.

J is TRBJ2-2 and V is TRBV6-1; D is unclear. The V and J ends lost 6 bases and 0 bases respectively, with 2 bases between them. The CDR3 runs to 12 residues. Germline V gives CDR1 MNHNS, CDR2 SASEGT. In DNA form, the CDR3 reads TGTGCCAGCAGCACGAACACCGGGGAGCTGTTTTTT. Its protein product is CASSTNTGELFF.

The chain couples TRBV6-6 to TRBJ1-2; 8 positions agree with TRBD1. Germline CDR1 MNHNY, CDR2 SVGAGI (reference sequence). This CDR3 region has 13 residues. The V segment lost 9 bases and the J segment 4 bases; nucleotides outside the gene matches: 7. CDR3 nucleotide sequence: TGTGCCAGTCAGGGACAGGCTGGCTATGGCTACACCTTC. Its protein is CASQGQAGYGYTF.